These 27 T cell receptor beta chains share one sample of origin, sequenced in a study of blood T cell repertoires in COVID-19. The table came from immunoSEQ multiplex PCR; TCRdb's copy has only in-frame clones and leaves some out. The sample consists of about 150,000 clones, approximately 86% of them appearing once. Material: peripheral blood. These receptors were collected from a woman of 80 years or more with COVID-19, enrolled during active disease.

The rearrangement uses TRBV6-4 and TRBJ2-1; 13 bases align to TRBD2. Trimming cost V 4 bases and J 6 bases; bases outside gene matches: 3. The CDR3 loop spans 15 amino acids. Germline loops: CDR1 MRHNA, CDR2 SNTAGT. Here the CDR3 reads CASSGLAGGINEQFF. The CDR3 bases are TGTGCCAGCAGTGGACTAGCGGGAGGAATCAATGAGCAGTTCTTC.

V is TRBV5-1 and J is TRBJ2-5; unclear D gene. V dropped 1 base and J dropped 2 bases, with 12 bases sitting between them. Germline V CDR1 and CDR2: SGHRS, YFSETQ. This CDR3 has 15 residues. The CDR3 protein is CASSLSSALQETQYF. The CDR3 DNA follows: TGCGCCAGCAGCTTGTCGTCGGCACTACAAGAGACCCAGTACTTC.

The rearrangement links TRBV28 to TRBJ1-4; 7 nucleotides line up with TRBD1. The germline CDR1 and CDR2 sequences are MDHEN and SYDVKM. Unmatched junction bases numbered 9, after V lost 3 bases and J lost 5 bases. The CDR3 contains 16 residues. CDR3 in amino acids: CASSFRTTGRNEKLFF. The CDR3 region has the DNA TGTGCCAGCAGTTTTCGGACGACAGGGAGGAATGAAAAACTGTTTTTT.

The V call is TRBV25-1, the J call TRBJ2-2; D gene uncertain. The CDR3 sequence is 13 residues long. V was clipped by 3 bases and J by 5 bases, with 7 bases between them. Per the germline V gene, CDR1 is MGHDK and CDR2 is SYGVNS. The CDR3 region has the DNA TGTGCCAGCAGTGACAGGCTGACCGGGGAGCTGTTTTTT. Amino acid sequence: CASSDRLTGELFF.

The rearrangement links TRBV2 to TRBJ2-7; TRBD2 agrees at 14 bases. With V trimmed by 4 bases and J by 5 bases, 4 bases remained unmatched. CDR3 length: 15 residues. Germline V gene lookup returns CDR1 SNHLY and CDR2 FYNNEI. The CDR3 is CASSGLAGGFNEQYF. The CDR3 bases are TGTGCCAGCAGTGGACTAGCGGGAGGGTTCAACGAGCAGTACTTC.

V gene TRBV7-3 combines with J gene TRBJ2-5, with 7 bases aligning to TRBD2. Germline V gives CDR1 SGHTA, CDR2 FQGTGA. Trimming at V came to 5 bases and at J to 7 bases, leaving 7 bases not matched to a gene. CDR3 length: 13 amino acids. The CDR3 region is CASSLGDYRTQYF. Here the CDR3 DNA reads TGTGCCAGCAGCCTGGGGGACTACCGGACCCAGTACTTC.

The rearrangement links TRBV7-2 to TRBJ1-3; no reliable D call. The CDR3 has 15 amino acids. V was cut by 6 bases and J by 0 bases, with 12 bases left in between. Germline CDR1 SGHTA, CDR2 FQGNSA. CDR3 in amino acids: CASSFSVGSGNTIYF. The CDR3 DNA is TGTGCCAGCAGTTTTAGCGTGGGCTCTGGAAACACCATATATTTT.

The chain uses TRBV15 and TRBJ2-7, with a possible D match to TRBD2 (6 bases). V was shortened by 1 base and J by 0 bases, with 13 bases between the two germline ends. Germline assignment: CDR1 LNHNV and CDR2 YYDKDF (reference sequence). The CDR3 consists of 16 residues. The CDR3 sequence: CATSRVRGPYSYEQYF. The CDR3 bases are TGTGCCACCAGCAGAGTGCGGGGTCCCTACTCCTACGAGCAGTACTTC.

V and J are TRBV2 and TRBJ2-5; D is perhaps TRBD1 (6 bases). The germline CDR1 and CDR2 sequences are SNHLY and FYNNEI. The V end lost 7 bases, the J end lost 3 bases, and 18 bases lay between the germline ends. CDR3 length equals 15 residues. Here the CDR3 DNA reads TGTGCCAGCACGGGTGCAGGGGTGTATGAAGAGACCCAGTACTTC. This encodes CASTGAGVYEETQYF.

The genes are TRBV7-2 and TRBJ1-1; tentative D call: TRBD1 (5 bases). The CDR3 has 14 amino acids. Germline CDR1 is SGHTA and CDR2 is FQGNSA. V shed 6 bases and J shed 3 bases, with 14 bases lying between them. The CDR3 spells CASRVYGDYTEAFF. The CDR3, as DNA: TGTGCCAGCAGGGTATACGGGGACTACACTGAAGCTTTCTTT.

This chain connects TRBV7-2 to TRBJ2-1; D possibly corresponds to TRBD1 (6 bases). Looked up from germline, CDR1 is SGHTA and CDR2 is FQGNSA. The CDR3 contains 15 residues. The V end was cut by 5 bases, the J end by 3 bases, with 14 bases between. This CDR3 is CASSRGQGGYNEQFF. The CDR3 coding sequence is TGTGCCAGCAGCCGCGGCCAAGGGGGCTACAATGAGCAGTTCTTC.

The V and J genes are TRBV7-9 and TRBJ1-2, with a tentative D call TRBD1 (5 bases). Germline CDR1 reads SEHNR; CDR2 reads FQNEAQ (reference sequence). The CDR3 sequence is 15 residues long. Trimming removed 5 bases from V and 5 bases from J, with 18 bases in between. As DNA, the CDR3 is TGTGCCAGCAGCCCCGGGACTGTAAACTCTTATGGCTACACCTTC. Translated, it gives CASSPGTVNSYGYTF.

The CDR3 DNA follows: TGTGCCAGCTCACCACCGGCTAGCGGGAGGAACAATGAGCAGTTCTTC. This sequence encodes CASSPPASGRNNEQFF. The rearrangement links TRBV18 to TRBJ2-1; 11 bases match TRBD2. Germline values: CDR1 KGHSH, CDR2 LQKENI. V dropped 0 bases and J dropped 5; count of bases not matched to a gene: 3. This CDR3 is built from 16 residues.

This chain links TRBV19 with TRBJ2-1; 7 nucleotides agree with TRBD2. Germline assignment: CDR1 LNHDA and CDR2 SQIVND (reference sequence). This CDR3 has 12 amino acids. V gave up 5 bases and J gave up 7 bases; unmatched junction bases: 2. The CDR3 region is CASSLGRNEQFF. CDR3 nucleotides: TGTGCCAGTAGTCTCGGGAGGAATGAGCAGTTCTTC.

There are a few counts of this clone. This chain uses TRBV5-4 with TRBJ2-6; D is perhaps TRBD1 (5 bases). CDR3 length equals 15 residues. V dropped 5 bases and J dropped 1 base, with 10 bases sitting between them. Germline loops: CDR1 SGHNT, CDR2 YYREEE (reference sequence). The CDR3 is CASRDTLSGANVLTF. DNA of the CDR3: TGTGCCAGCAGGGACACTCTGTCTGGGGCCAACGTCCTGACTTTC.

The chain couples TRBV2 to TRBJ1-1; D possibly corresponds to TRBD1 (5 bases). CDR1 is SNHLY, CDR2 FYNNEI, per germline. The CDR3 extends over 15 amino acids. Trimming removed 2 bases at V and 2 bases at J, with 12 bases between. The CDR3 region is CASSESGGSNTEAFF. The CDR3 DNA reads TGTGCCAGCAGTGAAAGCGGGGGATCTAACACTGAAGCTTTCTTT.

This chain links TRBV4-1 with TRBJ1-5; D is possibly TRBD1 (5 bases). Germline assignment: CDR1 MGHRA and CDR2 YSYEKL. The CDR3 consists of 15 residues. Trimming left V 0 bases short and J 7 bases short, with 13 bases between. The CDR3 DNA is TGCGCCAGCAGCCAAGAGATGGGGGGTTGGCAGCCCCAGCATTTT. Translated, it gives CASSQEMGGWQPQHF.

The chain carries TRBV9 and TRBJ1-6; D gene uncertain. The V end lost 2 bases, the J end lost 8 bases, and 14 bases lay between the germline ends. Germline-derived CDR1 and CDR2 are SGDLS and YYNGEE. This CDR3 region has 15 residues. The CDR3 DNA reads TGTGCCAGCAGCGTCCCCCCAGGTGCCGATTCACCCCTCCACTTT. This sequence encodes CASSVPPGADSPLHF.

The chain carries TRBV7-9 and TRBJ2-6; 13 bases match TRBD2. V was clipped by 5 bases and J by 0 bases; unmatched bases: 1. This CDR3 spans 17 amino acids. Germline values: CDR1 SEHNR, CDR2 FQNEAQ (reference sequence). The DNA for the CDR3 is TGTGCCAGCAGCCGGACTAGCGGGAGCTCTGGGGCCAACGTCCTGACTTTC. It encodes CASSRTSGSSGANVLTF.

The chain uses TRBV11-2 and TRBJ2-7, with a tentative D call TRBD1 (6 bases). Between the trimmed V and J ends, which lost 5 bases and 0 bases, there was a span of 14 bases. CDR1 is SGHAT and CDR2 is FQNNGV in the germline V gene. The length of the CDR3 is 15 residues. The CDR3 DNA reads as TGTGCCAGCAGCCTAAACAGGGAGAGCTCCTACGAGCAGTACTTC. It specifies CASSLNRESSYEQYF.

The chain has TRBV28 and TRBJ1-1; D possibly corresponds to TRBD1 (5 bases). CDR3 length: 12 residues. Trimming left V 9 bases short and J 5 bases short, with 13 bases between. CDR1 is MDHEN and CDR2 is SYDVKM in the germline V gene. For the CDR3, the DNA is TGTGCCAGTAAAGAGGGGAGGACTGAAGCTTTCTTT. Amino acid sequence: CASKEGRTEAFF.

J is TRBJ1-2 and V is TRBV29-1, with 8 bases fitting TRBD1. Looked up from germline, CDR1 is SQVTM and CDR2 is ANQGSEA. V shed 6 bases and J 7 bases; nucleotides not matched to a gene: 7. The CDR3 is 12 residues long. In nucleotides, the CDR3 is TGCAGCGTCTCCCCAGGGGGCCGTGGCTACACCTTC. Translated: CSVSPGGRGYTF.

This rearrangement joins TRBV6-5 to TRBJ2-6, with a tentative D call TRBD1 (6 bases). Germline V gene data show CDR1 as MNHEY and CDR2 as SVGAGI. V lost 3 bases, J lost 2 bases, and 8 bases lay in between. The CDR3 contains 15 residues. CDR3 in amino acids: CASSYGGAGANVLTF. The CDR3 nucleotides read TGTGCCAGCAGTTATGGGGGCGCTGGGGCCAACGTCCTGACTTTC.

Only one count was recorded for this clone. The rearrangement uses TRBV18 and TRBJ1-2; D not resolved. Trimming left V 4 bases short and J 5 bases short, with 17 bases between. Looked up from germline, CDR1 is KGHSH and CDR2 is LQKENI. The length of the CDR3 is 15 residues. The DNA for the CDR3 is TGTGCCAGCTCACTTAGGTCGGGGATCGGTTATGGCTACACCTTC. Amino acid sequence: CASSLRSGIGYGYTF.

The chain carries TRBV24-1 and TRBJ2-7; tentative D call: TRBD1 (6 bases). CDR1 KGHDR and CDR2 SFDVKD come from the germline V gene. The CDR3 sequence is 13 residues long. Trimming took 4 bases from V and 3 from J, leaving 9 bases between them. CDR3 region: CATSESGDYEQYF. The CDR3 bases are TGTGCCACCAGTGAATCAGGGGACTACGAGCAGTACTTC.

The chain is built from TRBV14 and TRBJ2-1, with 7 bases fitting TRBD2. Looked up from germline, CDR1 is SGHDN and CDR2 is FVKESK. CDR3 length: 14 amino acids. The V segment lost 5 bases and the J segment 3 bases; nucleotides outside the gene matches: 4. The CDR3 DNA reads TGTGCCAGCAGCAAAGGGACTAACTACAATGAGCAGTTCTTC. Protein sequence: CASSKGTNYNEQFF. The whole variable domain, remainder taken from reference TRBV14 and TRBJ2-1, is EAGVTQFPSHSVIEKGQTVTLRCDPISGHDNLYWYRRVMGKEIKFLLHFVKESKQDESGMPNNRFLAERTGGTYSTLKVQPAELEDSGVYFCASSKGTNYNEQFFGPGTRLTVL.

J is TRBJ1-2 and V is TRBV6-1; possible D gene TRBD1, 6 bases. The CDR3 contains 14 residues. Trimming shortened V by 0 bases and J by 5 bases, and 10 bases separated the two germline ends. Germline assignment: CDR1 MNHNS and CDR2 SASEGT. The DNA of the CDR3 is TGTGCCAGCAGTGAAGCGAGTACAGGGTATGGCTACACCTTC. This codes for CASSEASTGYGYTF.